A single sample gave rise to the 19 T cell receptor beta chains below, sequenced in a study of blood T cell repertoires in COVID-19. The data were produced by immunoSEQ multiplex PCR, yet TCRdb's version contains in-frame clones alone and is incomplete. The repertoire has under 300,000 clones, about 91% of them found once; the top ten carry approximately 1.2%. Input material: PBMCs or T cells enriched from blood (not recorded which). The receptors here all came from a human donor in a cohort exposed to, infected with or recovered from COVID-19 (not recorded which). The donor label of this sample is uncertain.

This clone was picked up a small number of times. The chain employs TRBV19 and TRBJ1-3; 9 nucleotides agree with TRBD1. The length of the CDR3 is 15 residues. V lost 8 bases to trimming and J lost 4 bases; unmatched junction nucleotides: 9. Germline assignment: CDR1 LNHDA and CDR2 SQIVND (reference sequence). This CDR3 reads CASADRGTEGNTIYF. CDR3 DNA: TGTGCCAGTGCCGACAGGGGGACGGAAGGAAACACCATATATTTT. Filled out from reference TRBV19 and TRBJ1-3, the complete variable domain reads DGGITQSPKYLFRKEGQNVTLSCEQNLNHDAMYWYRQDPGQGLRLIYYSQIVNDFQKGDIAEGYSVSREKKESFPLTVTSAQKNPTAFYLCASADRGTEGNTIYFGEGSWLTVV.

The chain carries TRBV10-3 and TRBJ2-2, with 7 nucleotides matching TRBD1. The germline V gene encodes CDR1 ENHRY and CDR2 SYGVKD. The CDR3 extends over 15 amino acids. V dropped 11 bases and J dropped 0; count of bases not matched to a gene: 9. The CDR3 here is CAFRGGQANTGELFF. Here the CDR3 DNA reads TGTGCCTTCCGGGGCGGACAGGCGAACACCGGGGAGCTGTTTTTT.

The chain links TRBV7-2 to TRBJ1-5, with D perhaps TRBD1 (6 bases). This CDR3 contains 14 residues. Germline V gene data show CDR1 as SGHTA and CDR2 as FQGNSA. V was clipped by 1 base and J by 9 bases, with 13 bases between them. The CDR3: CASSLGWGGSPQHF. In nucleotides, the CDR3 is TGTGCCAGCAGCTTAGGGTGGGGGGGCTCGCCCCAGCATTTT.

The V and J genes are TRBV5-1 and TRBJ1-2; 9 nucleotides agree with TRBD1. The J segment lost 2 bases and the V segment lost 4 bases, leaving 3 bases of the junction unmatched. Germline values: CDR1 SGHRS, CDR2 YFSETQ. This CDR3 is built from 14 residues. In DNA, the CDR3 is TGCGCCAGCAGCCCCGGGACAGGGAACTATGGCTACACCTTC. It specifies CASSPGTGNYGYTF.

V usage is TRBV18 and J usage is TRBJ1-1; TRBD1 agrees at 8 bases. V was clipped by 2 bases and J by 0 bases; unmatched bases: 20. The CDR3 covers 21 residues. Germline V gene lookup returns CDR1 KGHSH and CDR2 LQKENI. CDR3 sequence reads: CASSPGSNPGQGETMNTEAFF. In DNA form, the CDR3 reads TGTGCCAGCTCACCAGGATCGAACCCCGGACAGGGTGAGACCATGAACACTGAAGCTTTCTTT.

The chain uses TRBV27 and TRBJ2-3; D gene unclear. CDR3 length: 15 amino acids. Trimming shortened V by 3 bases and J by 5 bases, and 15 bases separated the two germline ends. The germline V gene encodes CDR1 MNHEY and CDR2 SMNVEV (reference sequence). The CDR3 sequence is CASSFGSRTKDTQYF. CDR3 DNA: TGTGCCAGCAGTTTTGGTTCGAGAACCAAAGATACGCAGTATTTT.

The V gene is TRBV4-1, the J gene TRBJ1-2, with D possibly being TRBD1 (5 bases). The CDR3 has 13 residues. Germline assignment: CDR1 MGHRA and CDR2 YSYEKL. Trimming pared 1 base from V and 8 bases from J, leaving 11 bases between. The CDR3 loop reads CASSQAQGNGYTF. CDR3 nucleotides: TGCGCCAGCAGCCAAGCCCAGGGTAACGGCTACACCTTC.

In its sample, this clone was seen once. The rearrangement uses TRBV4-2 and TRBJ2-5; 8 bases map to TRBD2. This CDR3 has 15 residues. Germline values: CDR1 LGHNA, CDR2 YNFKEQ. V shed 0 bases and J 5 bases; nucleotides not matched to a gene: 5. The CDR3 sequence: CASSQDRGGGETQYF. CDR3 DNA sequence: TGTGCCAGCAGCCAAGATCGGGGGGGCGGGGAGACCCAGTACTTC.

The J gene is TRBJ2-7, the V gene TRBV6-1, with 9 nucleotides matching TRBD2. Germline CDR1 and CDR2: MNHNS and SASEGT. Losses at the gene ends were 2 bases for V and 2 bases for J; bases not matched to a gene: 1. This CDR3 spans 14 amino acids. CDR3 loop: CASSELAGTYEQYF. The CDR3 DNA reads as TGTGCCAGCAGTGAACTAGCGGGGACCTACGAGCAGTACTTC.

The V and J genes are TRBV6-5 and TRBJ2-2; D remains unclear. This CDR3 is 14 amino acids long. V was pared by 0 bases and J by 5 bases, with 7 bases between. Germline CDR1 MNHEY, CDR2 SVGAGI. The CDR3 region is CASSYSLDTGELFF. In nucleotides, the CDR3 is TGTGCCAGCAGTTACTCGCTAGATACCGGGGAGCTGTTTTTT.

The V call is TRBV6-5, the J call TRBJ2-7, with 9 bases aligning to TRBD1. CDR1 and CDR2 from the germline V gene are MNHEY and SVGAGI. This CDR3 contains 15 residues. V lost 7 bases to trimming and J lost 3 bases; unmatched junction nucleotides: 10. The CDR3 sequence: CASKRDRDHFYEQYF. The DNA for the CDR3 is TGTGCCAGCAAAAGGGACAGGGACCACTTCTACGAGCAGTACTTC.

The chain couples TRBV11-2 to TRBJ1-1, with D possibly being TRBD1 (5 bases). CDR1 and CDR2 from the germline V gene are SGHAT and FQNNGV. There are 16 residues in the CDR3. The V and J ends lost 1 base and 3 bases respectively, with 15 bases between them. CDR3 in amino acids: CASSLGGRGLDTEAFF. In nucleotides, the CDR3 is TGTGCCAGCAGCTTAGGGGGTCGGGGGTTGGACACTGAAGCTTTCTTT.

The chain combines TRBV19 with TRBJ2-3; 7 bases are shared with TRBD1. V shed 10 bases, J shed 2 bases, and the junction held 6 bases outside the gene matches. The CDR3 sequence is 13 residues long. The V gene's germline CDR1 is LNHDA and CDR2 SQIVND (reference sequence). The CDR3 DNA is TGTGCCACCCAGACAGGGCTCACAGATACGCAGTATTTT. This encodes CATQTGLTDTQYF.

The rearrangement joins TRBV7-9 to TRBJ1-4; D is undetermined. There are 14 residues in the CDR3. Looked up from germline, CDR1 is SEHNR and CDR2 is FQNEAQ (reference sequence). Trimming took off 5 bases at V and 2 bases at J, with 9 bases between the two ends. The CDR3 region is CASSPPGTNEKLFF. The CDR3 DNA is TGTGCCAGCAGCCCCCCAGGCACTAATGAAAAACTGTTTTTT.

J is TRBJ1-1 and V is TRBV11-2, with D maybe TRBD1 (5 bases). The V gene lost 2 bases and the J gene lost 3 bases, with 19 bases spanning the gap. This CDR3 spans 17 amino acids. Germline loops: CDR1 SGHAT, CDR2 FQNNGV. In DNA, the CDR3 is TGTGCCAGCAGCTTAAGGTGGGGACTAGCCAGGGACACTGAAGCTTTCTTT. Protein product: CASSLRWGLARDTEAFF.

The rearrangement uses TRBV7-2 and TRBJ2-7; 15 bases agree with TRBD2. Germline-derived CDR1 and CDR2 are SGHTA and FQGNSA. This CDR3 contains 15 residues. The trim removed 4 bases at V and 6 bases at J, leaving 4 bases unmatched. The CDR3 DNA follows: TGTGCCAGCAGCTCGGGACTAGCGGGGGGACGCGAGCAGTACTTC. Encoded protein: CASSSGLAGGREQYF.

The V and J genes are TRBV7-9 and TRBJ2-1; 10 bases agree with TRBD2. This CDR3 region has 15 residues. The V gene end was trimmed by 7 bases and the J gene end by 10 bases; junction bases not matched to a gene: 13. The germline V gene encodes CDR1 SEHNR and CDR2 FQNEAQ (reference sequence). The CDR3 region has the DNA TGTGCCAGCACCGGCGGGCTAGCGGGGGCCGGGGAGCAGTTCTTC. Protein sequence: CASTGGLAGAGEQFF.

The rearrangement links TRBV19 to TRBJ2-6; 10 bases fit TRBD1. CDR3 size: 16 residues. V lost 10 bases and J lost 1; bases outside the gene matches: 7. The germline gives CDR1 LNHDA, CDR2 SQIVND (reference sequence). Here the CDR3 reads CATWGQGTSGANVLTF. CDR3 coding DNA: TGTGCCACGTGGGGACAGGGGACTTCTGGGGCCAACGTCCTGACTTTC.

V is TRBV30 and J is TRBJ1-3; D unclear. Looked up from germline, CDR1 is GTSNPN and CDR2 is SVGIG (reference sequence). Trimming removed 5 bases from V and 0 bases from J, with 8 bases in between. The CDR3 length is 13 residues. CDR3 residues: CAWGPGSGNTIYF. CDR3 coding DNA: TGTGCCTGGGGGCCAGGCTCTGGAAACACCATATATTTT.